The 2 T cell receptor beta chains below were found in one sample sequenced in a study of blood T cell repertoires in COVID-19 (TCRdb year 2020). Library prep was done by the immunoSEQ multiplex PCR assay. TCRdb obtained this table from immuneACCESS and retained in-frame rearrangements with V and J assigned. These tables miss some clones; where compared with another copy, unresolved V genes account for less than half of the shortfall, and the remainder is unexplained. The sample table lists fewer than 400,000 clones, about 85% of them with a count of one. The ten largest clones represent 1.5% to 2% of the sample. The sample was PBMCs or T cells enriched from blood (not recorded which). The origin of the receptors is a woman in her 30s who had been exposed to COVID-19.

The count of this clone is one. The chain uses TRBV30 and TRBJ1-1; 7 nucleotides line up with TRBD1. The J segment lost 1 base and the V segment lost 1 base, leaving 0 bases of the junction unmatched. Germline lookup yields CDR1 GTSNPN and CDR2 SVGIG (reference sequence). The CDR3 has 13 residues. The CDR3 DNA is TGTGCCTGGAGTGGACAGGGGAACACTGAAGCTTTCTTT. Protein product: CAWSGQGNTEAFF.

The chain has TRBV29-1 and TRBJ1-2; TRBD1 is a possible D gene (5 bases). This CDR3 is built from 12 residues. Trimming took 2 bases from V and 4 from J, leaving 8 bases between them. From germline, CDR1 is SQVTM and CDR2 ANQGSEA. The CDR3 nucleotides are TGCAGCGTTGAACGGGGGGGCTATGGCTACACCTTC. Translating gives CSVERGGYGYTF. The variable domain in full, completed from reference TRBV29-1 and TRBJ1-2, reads SAVISQKPSRDICQRGTSLTIQCQVDSQVTMMFWYRQQPGQSLTLIATANQGSEATYESGFVIDKFPISRPNLTFSTLTVSNMSPEDSSIYLCSVERGGYGYTFGSGTRLTVV.